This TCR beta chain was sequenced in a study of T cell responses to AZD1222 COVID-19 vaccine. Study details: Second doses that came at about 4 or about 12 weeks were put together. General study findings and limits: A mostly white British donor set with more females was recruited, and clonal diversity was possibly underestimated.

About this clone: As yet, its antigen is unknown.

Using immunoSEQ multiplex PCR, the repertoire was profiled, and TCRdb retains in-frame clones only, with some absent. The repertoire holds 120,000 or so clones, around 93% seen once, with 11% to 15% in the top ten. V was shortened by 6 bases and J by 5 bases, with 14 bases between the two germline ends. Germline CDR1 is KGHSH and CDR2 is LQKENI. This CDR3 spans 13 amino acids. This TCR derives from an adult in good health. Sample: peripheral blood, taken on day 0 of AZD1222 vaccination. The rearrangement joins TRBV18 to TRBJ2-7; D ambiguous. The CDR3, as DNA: TGTGCCAGCTCGACCTCTGATTCCGACGAGCAGTACTTC. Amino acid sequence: CASSTSDSDEQYF.